A selection of T cell receptor beta chains follows, all from one sample in a study of Graves' ophthalmopathy and Graves' hyperthyroidism. MiXCR was run by TCRdb on the multiplex PCR reads, yielding one entry per CDR3 protein. The sample has roughly 600,000 distinct CDR3 sequences, 39% seen once; the top ten hold roughly 4.5%. Sequenced: peripheral blood or thyroid tissue (not recorded which). Receptors were obtained from an adult man with Graves' hyperthyroidism. The CDR3 runs from the conserved cysteine through the conserved F or W. D genes are given only for firm matches. Clone size appears in some rows only: once, few, many, or a class for an expanded clone.

TRBJ2-7	many	TRBV29-1	-	12	CSVETGTYEQYF	TGCAGCGTTGAGACGGGGACCTACGAGCAGTACTTC
TRBJ2-1	-	TRBV12-3/TRBV12-4	-	14	CASSLRFPYNEQFF	TGTGCCAGCAGTTTAAGGTTTCCCTACAATGAGCAGTTCTTC
TRBJ1-1	many	TRBV7-3	-	14	CASSPSGGNTEAFF	TGTGCCAGCAGCCCCTCGGGGGGGAACACTGAAGCTTTCTTT
TRBJ2-7	many	TRBV10-3	-	13	CAISGGGRGEQYF	TGTGCCATCAGTGGAGGGGGGCGAGGCGAGCAGTACTTC
TRBJ2-6	medium-sized	TRBV15	-	16	CATSRDRGTGANVLTF	TGTGCCACCAGCAGAGATAGAGGGACTGGGGCCAACGTCCTGACTTTC
TRBJ1-2	many	TRBV12-3/TRBV12-4	TRBD1	15	CASTLHRGRLFGYTF	TGTGCCAGCACCCTTCACAGGGGGCGATTATTTGGCTACACCTTC
TRBJ1-4	few	TRBV3-1	-	14	CASSHTSTNEKLFF	TGTGCCAGCAGCCACACGTCGACTAATGAAAAACTGTTTTTT
TRBJ1-5	many	TRBV6-1	-	14	CASRWTETNQPQHF	TGTGCCAGCAGGTGGACAGAGACCAATCAGCCCCAGCATTTT
TRBJ2-7	once	TRBV7-8	-	13	CASSETRGYEQYF	TGTGCCAGCAGTGAAACGAGGGGTTACGAGCAGTACTTC
TRBJ1-2	-	TRBV7-9	-	15	CASSPSGTELGGYTF	TGTGCCAGCAGCCCATCCGGGACCGAGCTGGGAGGCTACACCTTC
TRBJ1-3	-	TRBV9	-	16	CASSKEGFISGNTIYF	TGTGCCAGCTCAAAAGAGGGGTTCATCTCTGGAAACACCATATATTTT
TRBJ2-6	many	TRBV7-2	-	15	CASSLAGRGANVLTF	TGTGCCAGCAGCTTAGCAGGTAGAGGGGCCAACGTCCTGACTTTC
TRBJ1-5	-	TRBV10-3	-	15	CAISESGRRGSPQHF	TGTGCCATCAGTGAGTCAGGGCGGAGGGGTTCGCCCCAGCATTTT
TRBJ2-3	-	TRBV7-8	-	15	CASSLRDSGRDTQYF	TGTGCCAGCAGCTTGCGGGACAGTGGACGAGATACGCAGTATTTT
TRBJ1-2	many	TRBV10-2	-	13	CASSESEGYGYTF	TGCGCCAGCAGTGAGTCTGAGGGCTATGGCTACACCTTC
TRBJ1-1	once	TRBV5-1	-	13	CASSDSAGTEAFF	TGTGCCAGCAGCGACTCGGCGGGCACTGAAGCTTTCTTT
TRBJ1-2	few	TRBV6-5	-	14	CASSYEGPWNGYTF	TGTGCCAGCAGTTACGAAGGGCCTTGGAATGGCTACACCTTC
TRBJ1-3	many	TRBV10-1	-	15	CASSESGASGNTIYF	TGCGCCAGCAGTGAGTCAGGAGCCTCTGGAAACACCATATATTTT
TRBJ2-7	-	TRBV27	TRBD2	14	CASSGLAGGKEQYF	TGTGCCAGCAGCGGACTAGCGGGAGGGAAGGAGCAGTACTTC
TRBJ1-4	once	TRBV7-2	-	15	CASSLAGSGNEKLFF	TGTGCCAGCAGCTTAGCGGGATCCGGGAATGAAAAACTGTTTTTT
TRBJ2-5	few	TRBV6-6	-	16	CASSYSSLASQETQYF	TGTGCCAGCAGTTACTCGTCGCTAGCTTCCCAAGAGACCCAGTACTTC
TRBJ2-7	many	TRBV6-1	TRBD1	14	CATRYSTGGYEQYF	TGTGCCACCAGGTACTCGACAGGGGGGTACGAGCAGTACTTC
TRBJ2-7	-	TRBV20-1	-	13	CSARDPASYEQYF	TGCAGTGCTAGAGATCCGGCCAGCTACGAGCAGTACTTC
TRBJ2-5	many	TRBV5-1	-	14	CASSLSGNQETQYF	TGCGCCAGCAGCCTGTCAGGAAACCAAGAGACCCAGTACTTC
TRBJ1-2	-	TRBV20-1	TRBD1	15	CSARDHGTGGYGYTF	TGCAGTGCTAGAGATCACGGGACAGGTGGCTATGGCTACACCTTC
TRBJ2-1	once	TRBV10-3	TRBD1	11	CATQGANEQFF	TGTGCCACCCAGGGGGCGAATGAGCAGTTCTTC
TRBJ1-4	-	TRBV11-2	-	14	CASTIGSGNEKLFF	TGTGCCAGCACGATTGGGTCAGGAAATGAAAAACTGTTTTTT
TRBJ2-1	-	TRBV9	TRBD1	18	CASSSRYRDRGSYNEQFF	TGTGCCAGCAGCTCCCGTTACCGGGACAGGGGGAGCTACAATGAGCAGTTCTTC
TRBJ1-3	-	TRBV12-3/TRBV12-4	-	14	CASSFGETVHGGIF	TGTGCCAGCAGTTTCGGGGAGACAGTCCACGGTGGGATTTTT
TRBJ2-5	many	TRBV20-1	TRBD1	15	CSAETPGQGAETQYF	TGCAGTGCTGAGACACCGGGACAGGGGGCAGAGACCCAGTACTTC
TRBJ2-7	many	TRBV7-9	-	12	CASSRPNYEQYF	TGTGCCAGCAGCCGACCAAATTACGAGCAGTACTTC
TRBJ1-2	-	TRBV29-1	-	14	CSSTPTGLFDGYTF	TGCAGCAGCACGCCGACAGGCCTTTTCGATGGCTACACCTTC
TRBJ1-5	-	TRBV10-3	-	15	CAISESGGRDQPQHF	TGTGCCATCAGTGAGTCCGGGGGTAGGGATCAGCCCCAGCATTTT
TRBJ1-1	many	TRBV15	TRBD1	18	CATSRPERKDRVYTEAFF	TGTGCCACCAGCAGACCCGAACGAAAAGACAGGGTATACACTGAAGCTTTCTTT
TRBJ1-6	-	TRBV7-3	-	14	CAGSHGQSDSPLHF	TGTGCCGGCAGCCATGGACAGTCGGATTCACCCCTCCACTTT
TRBJ2-2	once	TRBV7-9	TRBD2	19	CASSLVPLLAGSNTGELFF	TGTGCCAGCAGCTTAGTGCCCCTTCTAGCGGGATCGAACACCGGGGAGCTGTTTTTT
TRBJ1-6	many	TRBV9	-	15	CASSVAPAWNSPLHF	TGTGCCAGCAGCGTAGCCCCTGCTTGGAATTCACCCCTCCACTTT
TRBJ1-5	once	TRBV19	-	17	CASSIDDRRPLRQPQHF	TGTGCCAGTAGTATAGATGATAGGAGGCCTCTTCGACAGCCCCAGCATTTT
TRBJ2-2	many	TRBV7-9	TRBD2	16	CASSPPSGRATGELFF	TGTGCCAGCAGCCCACCTAGCGGGAGGGCCACCGGGGAGCTGTTTTTT